The sequence of this TCR beta chain was determined in a study of patients and donors after allogeneic stem cell transplantation. A single record per CDR3 protein comes from TCRdb applying MiXCR to the RT-PCR reads. This sample has about 89,000 distinct CDR3 sequences; roughly 43% occur once, and the top ten carry roughly 64%. Trimming left V 10 bases short and J 8 bases short, with 11 bases between. Germline V CDR1 and CDR2: MNHEY, SVGEGT. The CDR3 totals 10 residues. Sample: blood, either unsorted or a sorted T cell fraction (not recorded which). This receptor was taken from a human donor who was either an allogeneic HSCT recipient or a stem cell or donor lymphocyte infusion donor (not recorded which). It is not recorded whose cells these are; they may come from a transplant donor. J is TRBJ1-2 and V is TRBV6-2 or TRBV6-3; D is unresolved. CDR3 coding DNA: TGTGCCACGAGTAGAGCCGGCTACACCTTC. Residues: CATSRAGYTF.